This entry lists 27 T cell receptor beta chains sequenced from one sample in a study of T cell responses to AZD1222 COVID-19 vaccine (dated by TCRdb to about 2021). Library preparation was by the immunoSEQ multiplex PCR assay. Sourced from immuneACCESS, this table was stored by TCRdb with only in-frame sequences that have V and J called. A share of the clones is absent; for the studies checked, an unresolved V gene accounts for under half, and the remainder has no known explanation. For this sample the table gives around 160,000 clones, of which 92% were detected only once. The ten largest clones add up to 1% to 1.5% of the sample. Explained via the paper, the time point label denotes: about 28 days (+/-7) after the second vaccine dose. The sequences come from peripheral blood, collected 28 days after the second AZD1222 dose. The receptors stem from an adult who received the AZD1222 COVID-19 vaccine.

Written as DNA, the CDR3 is TGTGCCAGCAGTCCCTCCTCGACAGGGTTGTACTTC. Protein: CASSPSSTGLYF. This chain links TRBV12-3 or TRBV12-4 with TRBJ2-5, with 7 nucleotides matching TRBD1. V lost 5 bases, J lost 13 bases, and 10 bases stayed unmatched. The CDR3 extends over 12 amino acids.

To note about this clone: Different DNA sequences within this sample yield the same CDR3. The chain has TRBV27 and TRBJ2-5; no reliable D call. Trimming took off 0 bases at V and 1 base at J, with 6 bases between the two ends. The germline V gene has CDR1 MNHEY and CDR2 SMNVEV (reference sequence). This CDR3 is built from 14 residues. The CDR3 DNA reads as TGTGCCAGCAGTTTATCTCCGGCCCAAGAGACCCAGTACTTC. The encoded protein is CASSLSPAQETQYF.

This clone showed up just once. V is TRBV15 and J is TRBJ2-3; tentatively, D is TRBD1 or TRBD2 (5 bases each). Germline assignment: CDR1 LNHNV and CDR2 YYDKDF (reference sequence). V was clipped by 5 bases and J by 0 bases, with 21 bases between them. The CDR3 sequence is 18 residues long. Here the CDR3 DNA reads TGTGCCACCAGCGGAAACATGAGGGACCCCTTTAGCACAGATACGCAGTATTTT. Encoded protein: CATSGNMRDPFSTDTQYF.

CDR3 sequence: CASSVFRGPQPQHF. The CDR3 DNA reads TGTGCCAGCAGTGTCTTCAGGGGACCTCAGCCCCAGCATTTT. The genes are TRBV2 and TRBJ1-5; weak D call: TRBD1 (6 bases). Looked up from germline, CDR1 is SNHLY and CDR2 is FYNNEI. V shed 4 bases and J shed 6 bases, with 13 bases lying between them. The CDR3 consists of 14 residues.

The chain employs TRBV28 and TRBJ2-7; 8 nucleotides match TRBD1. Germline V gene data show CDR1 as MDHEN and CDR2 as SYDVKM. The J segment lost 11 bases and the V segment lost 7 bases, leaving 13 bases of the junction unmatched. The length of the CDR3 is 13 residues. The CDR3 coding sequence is TGTGCCAGCACCCTCCTCTCACAGGGGGAGAAGTACTTC. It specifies CASTLLSQGEKYF.

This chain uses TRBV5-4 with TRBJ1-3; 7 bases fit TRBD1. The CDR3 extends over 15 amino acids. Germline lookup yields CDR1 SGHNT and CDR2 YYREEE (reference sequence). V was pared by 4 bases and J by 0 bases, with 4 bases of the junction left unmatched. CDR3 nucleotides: TGTGCCAGCAGCCGCGGGACAGACTCTGGAAACACCATATATTTT. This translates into CASSRGTDSGNTIYF. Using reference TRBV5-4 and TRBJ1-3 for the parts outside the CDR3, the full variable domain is ETGVTQSPTHLIKTRGQQVTLRCSSQSGHNTVSWYQQALGQGPQFIFQYYREEENGRGNFPPRFSGLQFPNYSSELNVNALELDDSALYLCASSRGTDSGNTIYFGEGSWLTVV.

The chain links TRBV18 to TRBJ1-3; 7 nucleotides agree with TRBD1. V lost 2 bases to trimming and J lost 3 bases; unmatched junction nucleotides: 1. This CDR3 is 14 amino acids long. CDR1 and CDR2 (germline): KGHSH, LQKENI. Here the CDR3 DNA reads TGTGCCAGCTCACCAGGGACAGATGGAAACACCATATATTTT. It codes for CASSPGTDGNTIYF.

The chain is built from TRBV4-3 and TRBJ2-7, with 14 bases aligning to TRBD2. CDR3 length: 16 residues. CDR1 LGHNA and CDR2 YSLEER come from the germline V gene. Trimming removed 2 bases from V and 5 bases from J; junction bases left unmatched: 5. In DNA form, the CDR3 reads TGCGCCAGCAGCCAAACCGGGACTAGCGGGAGTGACGAGCAGTACTTC. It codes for CASSQTGTSGSDEQYF.

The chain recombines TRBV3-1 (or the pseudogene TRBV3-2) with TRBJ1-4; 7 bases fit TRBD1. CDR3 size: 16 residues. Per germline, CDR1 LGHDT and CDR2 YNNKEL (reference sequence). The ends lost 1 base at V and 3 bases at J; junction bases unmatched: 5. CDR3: CASSQAAGTANEKLFF. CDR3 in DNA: TGTGCCAGCAGCCAAGCCGCCGGGACAGCTAATGAAAAACTGTTTTTT.

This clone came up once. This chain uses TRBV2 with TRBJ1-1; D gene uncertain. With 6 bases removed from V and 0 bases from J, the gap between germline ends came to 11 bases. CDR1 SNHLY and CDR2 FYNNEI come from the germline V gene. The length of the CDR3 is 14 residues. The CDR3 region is CASSATRLNTEAFF. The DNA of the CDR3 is TGTGCCAGCAGCGCCACCCGGTTGAACACTGAAGCTTTCTTT.

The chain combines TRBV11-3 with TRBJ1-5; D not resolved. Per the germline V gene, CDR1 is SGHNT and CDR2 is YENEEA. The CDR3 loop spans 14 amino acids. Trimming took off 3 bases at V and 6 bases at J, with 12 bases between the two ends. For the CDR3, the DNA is TGTGCCAGCAGCTTGAGCCCCTCCGGTCAGCCCCAGCATTTT. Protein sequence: CASSLSPSGQPQHF.

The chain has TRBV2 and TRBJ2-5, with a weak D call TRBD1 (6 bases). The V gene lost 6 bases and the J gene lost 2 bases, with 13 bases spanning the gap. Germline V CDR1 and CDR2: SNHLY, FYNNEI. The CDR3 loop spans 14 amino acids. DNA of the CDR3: TGTGCCAGCAGCAGGGGCGATATACAAGAGACCCAGTACTTC. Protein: CASSRGDIQETQYF.

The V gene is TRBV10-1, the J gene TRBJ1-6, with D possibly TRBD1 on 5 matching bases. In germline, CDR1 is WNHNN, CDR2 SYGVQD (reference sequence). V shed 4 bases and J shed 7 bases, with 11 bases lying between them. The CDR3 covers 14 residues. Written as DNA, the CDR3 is TGCGCCAGCAGTGCCCTAGCAGGGAATTCACCCCTCCACTTT. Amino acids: CASSALAGNSPLHF.

CDR3 protein: CASRPTLGQGYGYTF. CDR3 nucleotides: TGTGCCAGCAGACCCACCCTGGGACAGGGCTATGGCTACACCTTC. The chain is built from TRBV28 and TRBJ1-2; 9 positions match TRBD1. Germline V gene sequence: CDR1 MDHEN, CDR2 SYDVKM. The CDR3 is 15 residues long. Germline trimming cut 6 bases from V and 4 bases from J; bases unmatched to any gene: 9.

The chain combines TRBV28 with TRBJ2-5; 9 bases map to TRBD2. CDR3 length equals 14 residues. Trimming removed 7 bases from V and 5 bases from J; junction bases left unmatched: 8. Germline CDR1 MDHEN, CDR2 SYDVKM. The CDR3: CASNWAGGPETQYF. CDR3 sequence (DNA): TGTGCCAGCAATTGGGCGGGAGGGCCGGAGACCCAGTACTTC.

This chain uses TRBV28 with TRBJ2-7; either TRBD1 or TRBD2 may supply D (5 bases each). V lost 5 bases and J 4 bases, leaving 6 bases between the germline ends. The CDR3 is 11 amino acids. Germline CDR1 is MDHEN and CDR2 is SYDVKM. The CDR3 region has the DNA TGTGCCAGCAGTGGGGGTTACGAGCAGTACTTC. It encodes CASSGGYEQYF.

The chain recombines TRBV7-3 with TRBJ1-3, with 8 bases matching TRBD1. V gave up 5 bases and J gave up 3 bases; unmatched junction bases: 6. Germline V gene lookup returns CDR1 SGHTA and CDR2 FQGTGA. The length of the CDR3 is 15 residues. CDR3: CASSLAGGHGNTIYF. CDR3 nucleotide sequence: TGTGCCAGCAGCCTGGCAGGGGGCCATGGAAACACCATATATTTT.

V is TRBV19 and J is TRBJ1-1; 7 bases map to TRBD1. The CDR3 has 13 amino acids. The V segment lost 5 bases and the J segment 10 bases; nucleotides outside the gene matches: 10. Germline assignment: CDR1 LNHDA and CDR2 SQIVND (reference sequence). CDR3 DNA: TGTGCCAGTAGTGCCACAGGGGTAGGCGGAGCTTTCTTT. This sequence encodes CASSATGVGGAFF.

The CDR3 DNA reads as TGCAGCGTTGAGACAGGGACTGGGGCCAACGTCCTGACTTTC. Translation gives CSVETGTGANVLTF. This rearrangement joins TRBV29-1 to TRBJ2-6; 7 bases match TRBD1. The CDR3 consists of 14 residues. J gave up 2 bases and V 3 bases, and 1 base lay outside the gene matches. The germline V gene encodes CDR1 SQVTM and CDR2 ANQGSEA.

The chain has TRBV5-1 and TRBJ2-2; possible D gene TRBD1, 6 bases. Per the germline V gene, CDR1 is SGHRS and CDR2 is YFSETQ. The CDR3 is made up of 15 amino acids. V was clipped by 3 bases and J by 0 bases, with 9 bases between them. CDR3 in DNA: TGCGCCAGCAGCTCCAGGGGACCGAACACCGGGGAGCTGTTTTTT. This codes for CASSSRGPNTGELFF.

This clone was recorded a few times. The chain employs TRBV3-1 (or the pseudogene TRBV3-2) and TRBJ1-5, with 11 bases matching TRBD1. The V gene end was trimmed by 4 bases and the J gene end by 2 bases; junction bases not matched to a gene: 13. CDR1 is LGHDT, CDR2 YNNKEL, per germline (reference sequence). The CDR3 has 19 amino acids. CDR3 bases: TGTGCCAGCAGCCCCATGGGACAGGGGGAAAGTAGGGGCAATCAGCCCCAGCATTTT. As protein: CASSPMGQGESRGNQPQHF.

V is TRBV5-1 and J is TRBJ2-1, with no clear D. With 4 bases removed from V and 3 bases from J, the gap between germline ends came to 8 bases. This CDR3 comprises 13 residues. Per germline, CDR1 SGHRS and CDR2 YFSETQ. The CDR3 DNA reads TGCGCCAGCAGCAAGGACGGCTACAATGAGCAGTTCTTC. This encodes CASSKDGYNEQFF. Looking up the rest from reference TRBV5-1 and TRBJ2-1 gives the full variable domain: KAGVTQTPRYLIKTRGQQVTLSCSPISGHRSVSWYQQTPGQGLQFLFEYFSETQRNKGNFPGRFSGRQFSNSRSEMNVSTLELGDSALYLCASSKDGYNEQFFGPGTRLTVL.

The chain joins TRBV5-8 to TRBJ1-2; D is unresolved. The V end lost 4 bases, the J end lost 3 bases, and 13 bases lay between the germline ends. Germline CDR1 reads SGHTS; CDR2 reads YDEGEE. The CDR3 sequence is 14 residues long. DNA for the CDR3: TGTGCCAGCAGCCCCAGAGAGAATTACTATGGCTACACCTTC. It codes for CASSPRENYYGYTF.

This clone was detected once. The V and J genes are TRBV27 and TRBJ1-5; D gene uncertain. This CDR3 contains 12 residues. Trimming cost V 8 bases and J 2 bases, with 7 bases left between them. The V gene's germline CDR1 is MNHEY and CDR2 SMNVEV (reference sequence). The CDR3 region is CASRIGNQPQHF. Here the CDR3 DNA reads TGTGCCAGCCGGATCGGCAATCAGCCCCAGCATTTT.

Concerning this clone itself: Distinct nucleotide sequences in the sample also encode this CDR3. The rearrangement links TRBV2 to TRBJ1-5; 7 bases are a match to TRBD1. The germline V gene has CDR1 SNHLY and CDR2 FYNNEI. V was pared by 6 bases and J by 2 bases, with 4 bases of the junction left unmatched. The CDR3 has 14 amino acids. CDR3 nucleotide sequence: TGTGCCAGCAGCGGAACAGGGGGCAATCAGCCCCAGCATTTT. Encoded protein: CASSGTGGNQPQHF.

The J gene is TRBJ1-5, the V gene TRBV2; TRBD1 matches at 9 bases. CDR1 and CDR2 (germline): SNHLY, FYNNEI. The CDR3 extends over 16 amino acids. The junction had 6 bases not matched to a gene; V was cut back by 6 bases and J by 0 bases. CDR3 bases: TGTGCCAGCAGCCCACAGACAGGGGGTAGCAATCAGCCCCAGCATTTT. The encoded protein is CASSPQTGGSNQPQHF. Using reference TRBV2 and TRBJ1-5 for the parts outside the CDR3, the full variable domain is EPEVTQTPSHQVTQMGQEVILRCVPISNHLYFYWYRQILGQKVEFLVSFYNNEISEKSEIFDDQFSVERPDGSNFTLKIRSTKLEDSAMYFCASSPQTGGSNQPQHFGDGTRLSIL.

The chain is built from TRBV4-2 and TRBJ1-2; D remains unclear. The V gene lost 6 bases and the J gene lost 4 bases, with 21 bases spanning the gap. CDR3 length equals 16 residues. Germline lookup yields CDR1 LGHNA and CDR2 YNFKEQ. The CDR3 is CASSAPGGESFYGYTF. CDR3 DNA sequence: TGTGCCAGCAGTGCCCCAGGCGGGGAGTCATTCTATGGCTACACCTTC.